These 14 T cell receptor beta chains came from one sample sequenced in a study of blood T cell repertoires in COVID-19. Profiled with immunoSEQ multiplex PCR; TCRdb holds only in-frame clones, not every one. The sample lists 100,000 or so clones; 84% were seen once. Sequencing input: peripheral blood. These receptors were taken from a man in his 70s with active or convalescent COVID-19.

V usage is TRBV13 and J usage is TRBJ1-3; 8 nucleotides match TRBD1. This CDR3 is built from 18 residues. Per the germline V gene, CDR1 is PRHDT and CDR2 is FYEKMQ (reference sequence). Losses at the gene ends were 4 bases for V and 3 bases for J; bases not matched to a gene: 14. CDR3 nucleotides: TGTGCCAGCAGCTCTACTTACCAGGACAGGGTACATGGAAACACCATATATTTT. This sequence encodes CASSSTYQDRVHGNTIYF.

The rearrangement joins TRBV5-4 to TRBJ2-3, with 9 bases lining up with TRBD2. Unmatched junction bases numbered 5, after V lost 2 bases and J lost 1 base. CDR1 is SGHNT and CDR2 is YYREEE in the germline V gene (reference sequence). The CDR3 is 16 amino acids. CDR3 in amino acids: CASSLKQRGGTDTQYF. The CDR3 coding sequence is TGTGCCAGCAGCTTAAAGCAGCGGGGGGGCACAGATACGCAGTATTTT. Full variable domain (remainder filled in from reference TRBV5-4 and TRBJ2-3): ETGVTQSPTHLIKTRGQQVTLRCSSQSGHNTVSWYQQALGQGPQFIFQYYREEENGRGNFPPRFSGLQFPNYSSELNVNALELDDSALYLCASSLKQRGGTDTQYFGPGTRLTVL.

DNA of the CDR3: TGCAGCGTAGACTTGGGTGCTGAAAAACTGTTTTTT. Amino acid sequence: CSVDLGAEKLFF. The rearrangement uses TRBV29-1 and TRBJ1-4; D is unresolved. This CDR3 has 12 amino acids. The V and J ends lost 6 bases and 7 bases respectively, with 12 bases between them. Germline V lookup: CDR1 SQVTM, CDR2 ANQGSEA.

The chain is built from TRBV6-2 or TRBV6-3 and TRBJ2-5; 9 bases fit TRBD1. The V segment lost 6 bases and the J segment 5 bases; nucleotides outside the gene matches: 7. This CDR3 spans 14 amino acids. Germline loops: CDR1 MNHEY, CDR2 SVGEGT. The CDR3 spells CASSRGQGRETQYF. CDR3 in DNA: TGTGCCAGCAGCCGCGGACAGGGGAGGGAGACCCAGTACTTC.

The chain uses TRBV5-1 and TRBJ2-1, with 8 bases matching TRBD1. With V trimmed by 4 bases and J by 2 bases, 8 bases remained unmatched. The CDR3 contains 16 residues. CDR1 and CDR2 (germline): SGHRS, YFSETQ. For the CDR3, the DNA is TGCGCCAGCAGCCCAGAGGCAGGGGGCCCCTACAATGAGCAGTTCTTC. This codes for CASSPEAGGPYNEQFF.

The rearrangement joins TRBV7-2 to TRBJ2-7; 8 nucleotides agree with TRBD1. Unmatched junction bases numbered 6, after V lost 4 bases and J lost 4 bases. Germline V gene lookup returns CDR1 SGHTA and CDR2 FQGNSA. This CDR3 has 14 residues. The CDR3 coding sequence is TGTGCCAGCAGCTCTGGACAGGGCCGATACGAGCAGTACTTC. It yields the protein CASSSGQGRYEQYF.

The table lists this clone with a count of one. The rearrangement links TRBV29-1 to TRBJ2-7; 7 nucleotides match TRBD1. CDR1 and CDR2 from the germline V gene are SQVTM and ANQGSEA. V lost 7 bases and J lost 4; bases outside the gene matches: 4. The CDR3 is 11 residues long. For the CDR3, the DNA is TGCAGCGCGACAGGGCGGTACGAGCAGTACTTC. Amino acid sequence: CSATGRYEQYF.

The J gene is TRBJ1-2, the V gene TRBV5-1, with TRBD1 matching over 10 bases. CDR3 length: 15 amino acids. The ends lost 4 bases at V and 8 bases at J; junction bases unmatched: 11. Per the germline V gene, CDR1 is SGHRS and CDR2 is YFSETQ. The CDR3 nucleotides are TGCGCCAGCAGCCTCCTGGACGGGACAGGGGAGGGCTACACCTTC. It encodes CASSLLDGTGEGYTF.

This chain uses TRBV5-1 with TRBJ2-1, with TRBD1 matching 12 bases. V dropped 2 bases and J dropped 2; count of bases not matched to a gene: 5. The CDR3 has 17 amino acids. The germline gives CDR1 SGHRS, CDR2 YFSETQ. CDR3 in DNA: TGCGCCAGCAGCTTTTTAGGGGACAGGGGGCCCTACAATGAGCAGTTCTTC. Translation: CASSFLGDRGPYNEQFF.

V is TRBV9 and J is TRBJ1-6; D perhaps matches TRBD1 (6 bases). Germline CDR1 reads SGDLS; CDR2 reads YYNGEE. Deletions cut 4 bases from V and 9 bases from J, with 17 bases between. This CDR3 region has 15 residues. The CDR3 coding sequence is TGTGCCAGCAGCCCCGGACAGACAAGTTTTTCACCCCTCCACTTT. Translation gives CASSPGQTSFSPLHF.

CDR3 region: CASRAGRHSPLHF. DNA of the CDR3: TGTGCCAGCAGGGCAGGGAGGCATTCACCCCTCCACTTT. The V call is TRBV6-5, the J call TRBJ1-6, with D tentatively TRBD1 (5 bases). The CDR3 is 13 amino acids. Germline loops: CDR1 MNHEY, CDR2 SVGAGI. Trimming stripped 6 bases from V and 8 bases from J, with 11 bases between.

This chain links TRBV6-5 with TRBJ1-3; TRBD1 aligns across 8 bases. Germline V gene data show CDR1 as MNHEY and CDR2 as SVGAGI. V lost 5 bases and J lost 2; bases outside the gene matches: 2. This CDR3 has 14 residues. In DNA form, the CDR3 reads TGTGCCAGCAGTCCACAGGGGGCTGGAAACACCATATATTTT. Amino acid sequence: CASSPQGAGNTIYF.

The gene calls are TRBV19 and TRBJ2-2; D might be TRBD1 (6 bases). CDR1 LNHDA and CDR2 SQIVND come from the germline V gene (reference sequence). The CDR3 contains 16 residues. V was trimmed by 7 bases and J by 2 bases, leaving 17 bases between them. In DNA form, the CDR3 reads TGTGCCAGTACCCGCCCGGGACAAAGAAACACCGGGGAGCTGTTTTTT. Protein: CASTRPGQRNTGELFF.

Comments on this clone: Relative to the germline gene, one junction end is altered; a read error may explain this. This CDR3 reads CASSQNAVGQGANAEAFF. The CDR3 bases are TGCGCCAGCAGCCAAAATGCCGTAGGGCAGGGGGCGAACGCTGAAGCTTTCTTT. This rearrangement joins TRBV4-1 to TRBJ1-1; TRBD1 matches at 8 bases. The CDR3 consists of 18 residues. Looked up from germline, CDR1 is MGHRA and CDR2 is YSYEKL.